One sample yielded the 27 T cell receptor beta chains listed below, sequenced in a study of T cell repertoires in cytomegalovirus infection. TCRdb ran MiXCR on the reads and lists one entry per CDR3 protein. The sample includes around 900,000 distinct CDR3 sequences, about a third of them seen just once. These receptors have no identified antigens. The sequencing used cultured CD8+ T cells from PBMCs, collected from culture after CMV antigen stimulation. The receptors were gathered from a human donor in good health (CMV status not recorded). Some clones in this sample may be carry-over from other donors' samples.

This rearrangement joins TRBV11-2 to TRBJ1-2; D remains unclear. V was cut by 7 bases and J by 4 bases, with 22 bases left in between. Germline lookup yields CDR1 SGHAT and CDR2 FQNNGV. There are 16 residues in the CDR3. In nucleotides, the CDR3 is TGTGCCAGCACCTCAGGTGCCGAGCCCCGAACCTATGGCTACACCTTC. It yields the protein CASTSGAEPRTYGYTF.

This clonotype was counted many times. V gene TRBV7-2 combines with J gene TRBJ2-3; maybe TRBD1 (5 bases). This CDR3 comprises 16 residues. CDR1 SGHTA and CDR2 FQGNSA come from the germline V gene. The V and J ends lost 1 base and 2 bases respectively, with 13 bases between them. This CDR3 is CASSLGRGPSTDTQYF. In nucleotides, the CDR3 is TGTGCCAGCAGCTTAGGAAGGGGCCCCTCCACAGATACGCAGTATTTT.

This rearrangement joins TRBV27 to TRBJ1-5, with TRBD1 identical over 7 bases. Germline V gene data show CDR1 as MNHEY and CDR2 as SMNVEV (reference sequence). The V gene end was trimmed by 0 bases and the J gene end by 5 bases; junction bases not matched to a gene: 4. The CDR3 is 15 residues long. CDR3 amino acids: CASSLSGTAYQPQHF. CDR3 DNA sequence: TGTGCCAGCAGTTTATCTGGGACAGCATATCAGCCCCAGCATTTT.

This clonotype was seen ten or more times. The J gene is TRBJ2-7, the V gene TRBV7-6; D is ambiguous. V was trimmed by 2 bases and J by 2 bases, leaving 7 bases between them. The CDR3 length is 13 residues. The germline V gene encodes CDR1 SGHVS and CDR2 FNYEAQ. This CDR3 reads CASSLFEAYEQYF. The CDR3 region has the DNA TGTGCCAGCAGCTTATTTGAGGCCTACGAGCAGTACTTC.

At least ten counts were recorded for this clonotype. The V gene is TRBV7-8, the J gene TRBJ2-3, with 9 bases lining up with TRBD2. CDR1 is SGHVS and CDR2 is FQNEAQ in the germline V gene. The CDR3 has 15 residues. J lost 2 bases, V lost 5 bases, and 5 bases had no gene match. The CDR3 region is CASSRGGASTDTQYF. The CDR3 bases are TGTGCCAGCAGCCGCGGGGGGGCCTCCACAGATACGCAGTATTTT.

V usage is TRBV2 and J usage is TRBJ1-2; tentatively, D is TRBD1 (5 bases). Trimming stripped 8 bases from V and 4 bases from J, with 17 bases between. This CDR3 contains 14 residues. CDR1 is SNHLY, CDR2 FYNNEI, per germline. The CDR3 DNA is TGTGCCAGCTACGGGACTCCAGCCCCCTATGGCTACACCTTC. Translating it yields CASYGTPAPYGYTF.

V and J are TRBV7-2 and TRBJ2-3; 15 nucleotides match TRBD2. Trimming took 6 bases from V and 2 from J; bases not matched to a gene: 9. This CDR3 region has 18 residues. Germline CDR1 is SGHTA and CDR2 is FQGNSA. CDR3 residues: CASSLTGLAGGDTDTQYF. The CDR3 coding sequence is TGTGCCAGCAGTCTAACGGGACTAGCGGGGGGAGACACAGATACGCAGTATTTT.

CDR3 in amino acids: CASSYLNRGPDEQFF. As DNA, the CDR3 is TGTGCCAGCAGTTACCTTAACAGGGGCCCCGATGAGCAGTTCTTC. This chain connects TRBV6-6 to TRBJ2-1; TRBD1 agrees at 7 bases. Germline CDR1 MNHNY, CDR2 SVGAGI (reference sequence). The CDR3 runs to 15 residues. The junction had 9 bases not matched to a gene; V was cut back by 2 bases and J by 8 bases.

This clonotype was seen a few times. The chain is built from TRBV5-6 and TRBJ1-1, with a tentative D call TRBD1 (6 bases). The CDR3 runs to 18 residues. CDR1 is SGHDT, CDR2 YYEEEE, per germline. V gave up 0 bases and J gave up 6 bases, with 24 bases separating them. CDR3 DNA sequence: TGTGCCAGCAGCTTGGGACCCCAGGGGCCGACGTGGGACCCTGAAGCTTTCTTT. This encodes CASSLGPQGPTWDPEAFF.

In DNA, the CDR3 is TGTGCCAGCAGCTTATTTCAGGGGGCGAACACTGAAGCTTTCTTT. Its translation: CASSLFQGANTEAFF. The chain employs TRBV7-4 and TRBJ1-1; 8 bases are a match to TRBD1. J lost 1 base, V lost 2 bases, and 3 bases had no gene match. The CDR3 consists of 15 residues. The V gene's germline CDR1 is SGHVT and CDR2 SQSDAQ.

V gene TRBV20-1 combines with J gene TRBJ2-1; 10 bases fit TRBD2. Germline V gene lookup returns CDR1 DFQATT and CDR2 SNEGSKA (reference sequence). V shed 3 bases, J shed 7 bases, and the junction held 9 bases outside the gene matches. This CDR3 is built from 15 residues. CDR3 bases: TGCAGTGCTAGGTTAACCGGGACTAGCGCAAATGAGCAGTTCTTC. Residues: CSARLTGTSANEQFF.

This clonotype was seen a few times. The V gene is TRBV11-2, the J gene TRBJ2-4; 9 bases agree with TRBD1. CDR1 is SGHAT and CDR2 is FQNNGV in the germline V gene. V was pared by 5 bases and J by 1 base, with 6 bases of the junction left unmatched. The CDR3 extends over 16 amino acids. The CDR3 DNA follows: TGTGCCAGCAGCCCCTGGACAGGGGACGCCAAAAACATTCAGTACTTC. Translated, it gives CASSPWTGDAKNIQYF.

This clonotype has a handful of counts. The gene calls are TRBV12-5 and TRBJ1-2; D is possibly TRBD1 (5 bases). The CDR3 extends over 12 amino acids. Trimming left V 5 bases short and J 8 bases short, with 12 bases between. The V gene's germline CDR1 is LGHNT and CDR2 FRNRAP. CDR3 loop: CASGDSPPGYTF. In DNA form, the CDR3 reads TGTGCTAGTGGTGACAGTCCTCCGGGCTACACCTTC.

The chain couples TRBV29-1 to TRBJ1-2; a weak D match, TRBD1 (5 bases). The CDR3 is 15 amino acids. Germline V gene data show CDR1 as SQVTM and CDR2 as ANQGSEA. Trimming removed 5 bases from V and 4 bases from J, with 20 bases in between. CDR3: CSVPLRQIDFYGYTF. The CDR3 nucleotides are TGCAGCGTTCCCCTTAGACAGATCGACTTCTATGGCTACACCTTC.

This clonotype was seen only a few times. The J gene is TRBJ2-5, the V gene TRBV19; D unclear. Per the germline V gene, CDR1 is LNHDA and CDR2 is SQIVND (reference sequence). The CDR3 consists of 14 residues. Trimming pared 6 bases from V and 5 bases from J, leaving 16 bases between. The CDR3 loop is CASRQDPAGETQYF. CDR3 DNA sequence: TGTGCCAGTAGACAAGACCCGGCCGGGGAGACCCAGTACTTC.

Comment on this clonotype: A much larger clone is a single base away; this may be a read error. The gene calls are TRBV7-6 and TRBJ1-2; D possibly corresponds to TRBD1 (5 bases). The CDR3 covers 16 residues. Looked up from germline, CDR1 is SGHVS and CDR2 is FNYEAQ. The CDR3 DNA reads TGTGCCAGCAGCTTAGTGATTACGACAGCTAACTATGACTACACCTTC. Translating it yields CASSLVITTANYDYTF.

This rearrangement joins TRBV5-1 to TRBJ2-7; D may be TRBD1 (5 bases). Germline loops: CDR1 SGHRS, CDR2 YFSETQ. Trimming stripped 2 bases from V and 6 bases from J, with 12 bases between. This CDR3 is 13 amino acids long. The CDR3 loop is CASSFNQGGEQYF. In DNA form, the CDR3 reads TGCGCCAGCAGCTTTAATCAGGGCGGCGAGCAGTACTTC.

This chain connects TRBV19 to TRBJ1-2; possibly TRBD1 for D (5 bases). V was shortened by 5 bases and J by 4 bases, with 17 bases between the two germline ends. This CDR3 comprises 15 residues. In germline, CDR1 is LNHDA, CDR2 SQIVND (reference sequence). In nucleotides, the CDR3 is TGTGCCAGTAGTTTCGGGTACGGGGCCAGCTATGGCTACACCTTC. It encodes CASSFGYGASYGYTF.

The table lists this clonotype with a few counts. V usage is TRBV7-6 and J usage is TRBJ1-1; D unresolved. The CDR3 spans 15 residues. The V and J ends lost 6 bases and 5 bases respectively, with 19 bases between them. Germline-derived CDR1 and CDR2 are SGHVS and FNYEAQ. CDR3 sequence reads: CASSPGRRVVTEAFF. CDR3 in DNA: TGTGCCAGCAGTCCCGGCCGACGGGTTGTTACTGAAGCTTTCTTT.

This clonotype was counted a few times. In DNA, the CDR3 is TGTGCCAGCAGTTCCGGGGTTTGGCAGCCCCAGCATTTT. It codes for CASSSGVWQPQHF. This chain connects TRBV6-6 to TRBJ1-5; D unresolved. From germline, CDR1 is MNHNY and CDR2 SVGAGI (reference sequence). Between the trimmed V and J ends, which lost 4 bases and 7 bases, there was a span of 11 bases. The CDR3 sequence is 13 residues long.

V gene TRBV11-3 combines with J gene TRBJ2-1, with TRBD2 matching over 9 bases. The CDR3 consists of 16 residues. J lost 6 bases, V lost 2 bases, and 8 bases had no gene match. Per germline, CDR1 SGHNT and CDR2 YENEEA. The CDR3 loop is CASSLFPLTSGNEQFF. DNA of the CDR3: TGTGCCAGCAGCTTATTCCCTCTGACTAGCGGCAATGAGCAGTTCTTC.

This clonotype was picked up a small number of times. The genes are TRBV7-9 and TRBJ2-1; D not certain. The V gene lost 0 bases and the J gene lost 3 bases, with 15 bases spanning the gap. CDR3 size: 17 residues. Germline CDR1 SEHNR, CDR2 FQNEAQ (reference sequence). The CDR3 DNA sequence: TGTGCCAGCAGCTTAGCAGTAGGGCACGCAATCTACAATGAGCAGTTCTTC. Translated, it gives CASSLAVGHAIYNEQFF.

The chain employs TRBV29-1 and TRBJ2-1; 9 positions match TRBD2. Losses at the gene ends were 6 bases for V and 9 bases for J; bases not matched to a gene: 6. CDR1 SQVTM and CDR2 ANQGSEA come from the germline V gene. The CDR3 is 12 residues long. The DNA for the CDR3 is TGCAGCGTGTATAGCGGGGGCGGTGAGCAGTTCTTC. Translating it yields CSVYSGGGEQFF.

The V gene is TRBV6-5, the J gene TRBJ1-1; D remains ambiguous. CDR1 and CDR2 from the germline V gene are MNHEY and SVGAGI. With 4 bases removed from V and 0 bases from J, the gap between germline ends came to 12 bases. This CDR3 comprises 15 residues. This chain's CDR3 is CASSFMVGVNTEAFF. The CDR3 bases are TGTGCCAGCAGTTTCATGGTTGGGGTGAACACTGAAGCTTTCTTT.

This clonotype was detected only a few times. This chain joins TRBV6-5 and TRBJ1-2; D is unresolved. Germline V CDR1 and CDR2: MNHEY, SVGAGI. Trimming stripped 7 bases from V and 7 bases from J, with 19 bases between. The CDR3 length is 14 residues. CDR3 nucleotide sequence: TGTGCCAGCATGTCAGGCCATGGCCCTTTTGGCTACACCTTC. Its protein product is CASMSGHGPFGYTF.

The chain is built from TRBV6-2 or TRBV6-3 and TRBJ2-7, with TRBD1 matching over 10 bases. CDR1 and CDR2 from the germline V gene are MNHEY and SVGEGT. This CDR3 region has 16 residues. Trimming cost V 6 bases and J 0 bases; bases outside gene matches: 8. CDR3 sequence: CASSQRDRGSSYEQYV. The CDR3 nucleotides read TGTGCCAGCAGCCAGAGGGACAGGGGAAGCTCCTACGAGCAGTACGTC.

This clonotype showed up just a few times. The rearrangement joins TRBV4-1 to TRBJ1-2, with 9 nucleotides matching TRBD1. This CDR3 has 16 amino acids. V gave up 4 bases and J gave up 8 bases; unmatched junction bases: 14. Per germline, CDR1 MGHRA and CDR2 YSYEKL. CDR3 nucleotides: TGCGCCAGCAGCCCGGAAGCTGGGACCGGGACAGGGGGCTACACCTTC. It encodes CASSPEAGTGTGGYTF.